These 10 T cell receptor beta chains originate from one sample sequenced in a study of T cells in Graves' hyperthyroidism and ophthalmopathy. RNA transcripts provided the source from which TCR beta CDR3 regions were amplified. RT-PCR in the first round (using the HTBI primer set) targeted the TCR CDR3. TCRdb independently ran MiXCR on the multiplex PCR reads; one entry per CDR3 protein. The data show some 600,000 distinct CDR3 sequences, around 14% seen once. Sequences were obtained from blood. The receptor set was obtained from a woman younger than 45 with Graves' hyperthyroidism that later progressed to Graves' ophthalmopathy.

This clonotype was seen a handful of times. A junction end diverges from the germline sequence, so it may reflect a read error. The chain links TRBV14 to TRBJ2-5; D ambiguous. The CDR3 is 12 amino acids. In germline, CDR1 is SGHDN, CDR2 FVKESK. CDR3 in amino acids: CGSSFRQETQYF. CDR3 DNA: TGTGGCAGCAGTTTCAGACAAGAGACCCAGTACTTC. The whole variable domain, filled in from reference TRBV14 and TRBJ2-5, reads EAGVTQFPSHSVIEKGQTVTLRCDPISGHDNLYWYRRVMGKEIKFLLHFVKESKQDESGMPNNRFLAERTGGTYSTLKVQPAELEDSGVYFCGSSFRQETQYFGPGTRLLVL.

This clonotype was counted at least ten times. The chain couples TRBV19 to TRBJ2-1; 9 bases match TRBD1. This CDR3 has 15 residues. Trimming took 5 bases from V and 7 from J; bases not matched to a gene: 9. The V gene's germline CDR1 is LNHDA and CDR2 SQIVND (reference sequence). The CDR3 reads CASSLGQGLPNEQFF. As DNA, the CDR3 is TGTGCCAGTAGTCTCGGACAGGGGCTTCCTAATGAGCAGTTCTTC.

This clonotype has just a few counts. The chain combines TRBV5-1 with TRBJ1-1, with a possible D match to TRBD1 (5 bases). V was pared by 4 bases and J by 0 bases, with 19 bases between. The CDR3 has 17 amino acids. Germline V gene lookup returns CDR1 SGHRS and CDR2 YFSETQ. This chain's CDR3 is CASSQTGTKVMNTEAFF. In DNA form, the CDR3 reads TGCGCCAGCAGCCAAACCGGGACGAAAGTGATGAACACTGAAGCTTTCTTT.

The genes are TRBV20-1 and TRBJ1-4, with a tentative D call TRBD1 (6 bases). Germline lookup yields CDR1 DFQATT and CDR2 SNEGSKA (reference sequence). Trimming stripped 5 bases from V and 5 bases from J, with 15 bases between. The CDR3 contains 14 residues. Here the CDR3 reads CSAFPGAVNEKLFF. The CDR3 region has the DNA TGCAGTGCTTTCCCGGGGGCTGTAAATGAAAAACTGTTTTTT.

This clonotype was counted at least ten times. The genes are TRBV7-2 and TRBJ2-5, with no clear D. Germline CDR1 reads SGHTA; CDR2 reads FQGNSA. Trimming took off 1 base at V and 12 bases at J, with 9 bases between the two ends. The CDR3 runs to 11 residues. The CDR3 spells CASSLGETEYF. CDR3 in DNA: TGTGCCAGCAGCTTAGGGGAAACGGAGTACTTC.

This clonotype was seen repeatedly, ten times or more. CDR3 region: CAWSVRSRQETQYF. The CDR3 nucleotides are TGTGCCTGGAGTGTTCGGAGCCGGCAAGAGACCCAGTACTTC. V usage is TRBV30 and J usage is TRBJ2-5; D remains unclear. Trimming took 0 bases from V and 2 from J, leaving 10 bases between them. There are 14 residues in the CDR3. Germline CDR1 and CDR2: GTSNPN and SVGIG (reference sequence).

In its sample, this clonotype was seen many times. The V call is TRBV6-1, the J call TRBJ2-3, with a weak D call TRBD1 (6 bases). Trimming left V 0 bases short and J 10 bases short, with 17 bases between. Germline assignment: CDR1 MNHNS and CDR2 SASEGT. The CDR3 spans 15 residues. DNA of the CDR3: TGTGCCAGCAGTGAAGCTCTAGGGCCACAGGGTTCGCAGTATTTT. This encodes CASSEALGPQGSQYF.

The rearrangement uses TRBV7-9 and TRBJ1-1; a weak D match, TRBD1 (6 bases). The V end was cut by 5 bases, the J end by 4 bases, with 23 bases between. Germline CDR1 is SEHNR and CDR2 is FQNEAQ (reference sequence). This CDR3 is 17 amino acids long. Here the CDR3 reads CASSETGGGYPVTEAFF. CDR3 sequence (DNA): TGTGCCAGCAGCGAGACAGGTGGGGGGTACCCAGTCACTGAAGCTTTCTTT.

This clonotype came up a few times. The J gene is TRBJ2-7, the V gene TRBV18; 8 bases agree with TRBD2. Germline V gene sequence: CDR1 KGHSH, CDR2 LQKENI. This CDR3 has 14 residues. After removal of 3 bases from V and 5 bases from J, the junction contained 6 bases not matched to a gene. The CDR3 DNA sequence: TGTGCCAGCTCACCCCCGGGGGGGCGGGACGAGCAGTACTTC. This encodes CASSPPGGRDEQYF.

Ten or more counts support this clonotype. The CDR3 nucleotides are TGTGCCAGCGGAACTGCGGGCGGAAACCTCAAAGAGACCCAGTACTTC. Translated, it gives CASGTAGGNLKETQYF. The rearrangement links TRBV28 to TRBJ2-5; D might be TRBD2 (5 bases). The length of the CDR3 is 16 residues. Trimming shortened V by 8 bases and J by 3 bases, and 22 bases separated the two germline ends. The germline V gene has CDR1 MDHEN and CDR2 SYDVKM.